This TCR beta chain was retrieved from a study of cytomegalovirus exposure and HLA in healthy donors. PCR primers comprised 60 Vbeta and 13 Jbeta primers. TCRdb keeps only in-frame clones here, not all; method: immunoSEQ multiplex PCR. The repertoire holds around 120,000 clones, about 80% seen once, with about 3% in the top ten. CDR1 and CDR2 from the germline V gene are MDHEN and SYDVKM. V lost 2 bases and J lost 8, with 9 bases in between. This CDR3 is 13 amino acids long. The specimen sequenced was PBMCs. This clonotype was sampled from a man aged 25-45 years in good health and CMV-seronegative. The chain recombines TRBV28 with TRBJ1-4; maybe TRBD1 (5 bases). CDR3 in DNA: TGTGCCAGCAGTTTAGGGTCAGGGGAAAAACTGTTTTTT. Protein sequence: CASSLGSGEKLFF.